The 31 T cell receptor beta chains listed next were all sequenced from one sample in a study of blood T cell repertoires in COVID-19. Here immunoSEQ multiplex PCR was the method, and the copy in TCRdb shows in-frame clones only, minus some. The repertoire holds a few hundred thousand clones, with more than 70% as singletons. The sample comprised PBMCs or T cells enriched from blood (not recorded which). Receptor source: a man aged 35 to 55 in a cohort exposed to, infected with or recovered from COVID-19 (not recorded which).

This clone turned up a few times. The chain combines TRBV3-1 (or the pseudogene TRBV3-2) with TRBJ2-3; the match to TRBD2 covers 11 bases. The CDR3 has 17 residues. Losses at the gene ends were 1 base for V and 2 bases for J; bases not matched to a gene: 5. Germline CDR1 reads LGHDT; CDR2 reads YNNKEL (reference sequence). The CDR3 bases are TGTGCCAGCAGCCAAGGACTGACTAGCGGGGTCACAGATACGCAGTATTTT. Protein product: CASSQGLTSGVTDTQYF.

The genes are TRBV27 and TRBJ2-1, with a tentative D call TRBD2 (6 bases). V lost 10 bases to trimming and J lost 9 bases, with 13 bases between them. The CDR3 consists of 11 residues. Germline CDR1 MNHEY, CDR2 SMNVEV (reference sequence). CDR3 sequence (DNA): TGTGCCATCATCACCGGGGGTGAGCAGTTCTTC. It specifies CAIITGGEQFF.

This CDR3 reads CASSSLTGLDTQYF. The CDR3 DNA reads TGTGCCAGCAGCTCCCTGACTGGCTTGGATACGCAGTATTTT. The chain joins TRBV7-9 to TRBJ2-3; D is undetermined. This CDR3 region has 14 residues. Germline V gene sequence: CDR1 SEHNR, CDR2 FQNEAQ (reference sequence). V dropped 4 bases and J dropped 6 bases, with 14 bases sitting between them.

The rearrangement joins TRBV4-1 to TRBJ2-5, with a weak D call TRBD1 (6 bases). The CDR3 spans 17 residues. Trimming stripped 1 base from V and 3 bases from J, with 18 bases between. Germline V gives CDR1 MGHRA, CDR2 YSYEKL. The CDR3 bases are TGCGCCAGCAGCCAAGTCTGGGCCCTCGGACAGAAAGAGACCCAGTACTTC. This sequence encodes CASSQVWALGQKETQYF.

This CDR3 is CAWTSGGAYNEQFF. The DNA of the CDR3 is TGTGCCTGGACGTCGGGCGGGGCCTACAATGAGCAGTTCTTC. V gene TRBV30 combines with J gene TRBJ2-1; a possible D gene is TRBD2 (6 bases). CDR3 size: 14 residues. Germline-derived CDR1 and CDR2 are GTSNPN and SVGIG (reference sequence). Trimming took off 4 bases at V and 2 bases at J, with 12 bases between the two ends.

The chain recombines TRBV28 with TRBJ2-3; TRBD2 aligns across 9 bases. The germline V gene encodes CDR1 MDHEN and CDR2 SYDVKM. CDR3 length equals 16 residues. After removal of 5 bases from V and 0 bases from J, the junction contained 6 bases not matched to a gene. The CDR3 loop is CASSVTSGFSTDTQYF. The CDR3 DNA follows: TGTGCCAGCAGTGTAACTAGCGGGTTTAGCACAGATACGCAGTATTTT.

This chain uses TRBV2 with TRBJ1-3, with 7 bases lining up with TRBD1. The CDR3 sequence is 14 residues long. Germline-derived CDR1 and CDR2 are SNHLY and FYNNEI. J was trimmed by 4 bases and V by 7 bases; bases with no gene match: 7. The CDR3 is CASNPLTGGNTIYF. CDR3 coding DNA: TGTGCCAGCAATCCGCTGACAGGGGGAAACACCATATATTTT.

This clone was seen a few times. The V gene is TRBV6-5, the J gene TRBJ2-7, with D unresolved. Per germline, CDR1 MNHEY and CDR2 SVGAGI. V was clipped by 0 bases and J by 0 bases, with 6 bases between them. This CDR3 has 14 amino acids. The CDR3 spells CASSYSDTSYEQYF. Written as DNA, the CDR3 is TGTGCCAGCAGTTACTCTGACACCTCCTACGAGCAGTACTTC.

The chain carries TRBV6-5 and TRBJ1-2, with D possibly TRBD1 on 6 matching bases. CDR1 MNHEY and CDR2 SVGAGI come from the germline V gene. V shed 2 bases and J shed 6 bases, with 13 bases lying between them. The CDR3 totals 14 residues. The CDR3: CASSYGLTGNGYTF. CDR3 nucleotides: TGTGCCAGCAGTTACGGTCTAACAGGGAATGGCTACACCTTC.

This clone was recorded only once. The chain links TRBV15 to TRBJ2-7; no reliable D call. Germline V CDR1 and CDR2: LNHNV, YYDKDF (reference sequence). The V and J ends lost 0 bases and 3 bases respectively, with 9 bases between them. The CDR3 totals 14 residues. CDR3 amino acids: CATSRDRRFYEQYF. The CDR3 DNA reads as TGTGCCACCAGCAGAGATCGCCGGTTCTACGAGCAGTACTTC.

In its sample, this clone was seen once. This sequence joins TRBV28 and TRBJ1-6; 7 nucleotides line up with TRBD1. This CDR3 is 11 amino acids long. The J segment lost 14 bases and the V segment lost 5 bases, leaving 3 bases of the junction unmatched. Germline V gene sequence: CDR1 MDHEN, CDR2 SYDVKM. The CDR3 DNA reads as TGTGCCAGCAGTCTCCAGGGGGCCCTCCACTTT. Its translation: CASSLQGALHF.

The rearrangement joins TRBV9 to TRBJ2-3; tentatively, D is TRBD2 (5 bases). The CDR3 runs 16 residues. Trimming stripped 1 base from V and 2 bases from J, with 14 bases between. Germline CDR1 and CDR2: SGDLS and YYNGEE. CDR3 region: CASSVRGLDSTDTQYF. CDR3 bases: TGTGCCAGCAGCGTAAGAGGGCTAGACTCCACAGATACGCAGTATTTT.

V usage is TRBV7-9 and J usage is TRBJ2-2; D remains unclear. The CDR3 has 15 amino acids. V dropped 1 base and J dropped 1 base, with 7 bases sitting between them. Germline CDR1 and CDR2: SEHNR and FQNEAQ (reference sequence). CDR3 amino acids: CASSLGGKNTGELFF. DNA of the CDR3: TGTGCCAGCAGCTTAGGTGGCAAGAACACCGGGGAGCTGTTTTTT.

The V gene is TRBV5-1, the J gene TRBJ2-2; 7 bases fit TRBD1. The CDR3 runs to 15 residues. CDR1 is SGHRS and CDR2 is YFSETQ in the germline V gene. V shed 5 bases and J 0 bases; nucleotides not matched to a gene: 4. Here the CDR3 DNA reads TGCGCCAGCAGGCAGGGACAGACGAACACCGGGGAGCTGTTTTTT. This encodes CASRQGQTNTGELFF. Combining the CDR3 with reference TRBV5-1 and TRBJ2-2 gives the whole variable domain KAGVTQTPRYLIKTRGQQVTLSCSPISGHRSVSWYQQTPGQGLQFLFEYFSETQRNKGNFPGRFSGRQFSNSRSEMNVSTLELGDSALYLCASRQGQTNTGELFFGEGSRLTVL.

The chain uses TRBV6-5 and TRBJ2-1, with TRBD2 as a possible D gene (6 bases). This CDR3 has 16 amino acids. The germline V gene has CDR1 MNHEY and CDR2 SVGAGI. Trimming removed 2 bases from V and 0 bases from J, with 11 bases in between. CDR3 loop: CASSYGRGSSYNEQFF. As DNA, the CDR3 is TGTGCCAGCAGTTACGGCCGGGGGAGCTCCTACAATGAGCAGTTCTTC.

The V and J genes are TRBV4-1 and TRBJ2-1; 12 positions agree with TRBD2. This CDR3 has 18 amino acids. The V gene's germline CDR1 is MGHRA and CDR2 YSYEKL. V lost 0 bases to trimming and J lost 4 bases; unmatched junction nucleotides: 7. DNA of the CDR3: TGCGCCAGCAGCCAAGATTACCTAGCGGGAGGGACATACAATGAGCAGTTCTTC. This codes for CASSQDYLAGGTYNEQFF.

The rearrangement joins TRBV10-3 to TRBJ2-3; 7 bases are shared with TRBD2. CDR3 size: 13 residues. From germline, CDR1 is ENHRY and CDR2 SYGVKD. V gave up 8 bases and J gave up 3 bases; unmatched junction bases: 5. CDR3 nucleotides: TGTGCCATCGGAAGGACTAGAACAGATACGCAGTATTTT. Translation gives CAIGRTRTDTQYF.

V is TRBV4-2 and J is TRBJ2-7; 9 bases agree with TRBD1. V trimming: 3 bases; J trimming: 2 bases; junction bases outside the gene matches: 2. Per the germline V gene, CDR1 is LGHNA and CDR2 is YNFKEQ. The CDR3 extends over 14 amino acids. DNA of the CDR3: TGTGCCAGCAGCCAGGGGGACAGGGCCTACGAGCAGTACTTC. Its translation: CASSQGDRAYEQYF.

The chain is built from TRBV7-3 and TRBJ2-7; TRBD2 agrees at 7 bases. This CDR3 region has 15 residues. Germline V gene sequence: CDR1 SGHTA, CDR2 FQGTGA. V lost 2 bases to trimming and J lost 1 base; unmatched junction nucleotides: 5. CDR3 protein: CASSLASGDSYEQYF. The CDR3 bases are TGTGCCAGCAGCTTAGCTAGCGGCGATTCCTACGAGCAGTACTTC. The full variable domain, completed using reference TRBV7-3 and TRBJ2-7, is GAGVSQTPSNKVTEKGKYVELRCDPISGHTALYWYRQSLGQGPEFLIYFQGTGAADDSGLPNDRFFAVRPEGSVSTLKIQRTERGDSAVYLCASSLASGDSYEQYFGPGTRLTVT.

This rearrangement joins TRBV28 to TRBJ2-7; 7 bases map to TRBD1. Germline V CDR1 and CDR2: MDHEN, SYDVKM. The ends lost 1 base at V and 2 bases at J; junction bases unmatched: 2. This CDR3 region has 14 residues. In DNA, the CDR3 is TGTGCCAGCAGTTTATCCGACAGGGCCTACGAGCAGTACTTC. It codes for CASSLSDRAYEQYF. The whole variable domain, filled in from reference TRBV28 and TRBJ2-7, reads DVKVTQSSRYLVKRTGEKVFLECVQDMDHENMFWYRQDPGLGLRLIYFSYDVKMKEKGDIPEGYSVSREKKERFSLILESASTNQTSMYLCASSLSDRAYEQYFGPGTRLTVT.

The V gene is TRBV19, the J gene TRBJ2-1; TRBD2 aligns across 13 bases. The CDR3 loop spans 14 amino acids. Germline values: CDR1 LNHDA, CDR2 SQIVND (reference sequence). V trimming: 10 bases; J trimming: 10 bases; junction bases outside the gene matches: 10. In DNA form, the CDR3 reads TGTGCCACTCGCCCGGGACTAGCGGGACGAGAGCAGTTCTTC. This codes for CATRPGLAGREQFF.

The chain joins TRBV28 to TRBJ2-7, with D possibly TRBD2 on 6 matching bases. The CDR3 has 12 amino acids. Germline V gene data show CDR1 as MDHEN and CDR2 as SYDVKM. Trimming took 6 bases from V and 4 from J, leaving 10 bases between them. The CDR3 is CASRAGDYEQYF. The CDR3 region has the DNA TGTGCCAGCAGAGCGGGTGATTACGAGCAGTACTTC.

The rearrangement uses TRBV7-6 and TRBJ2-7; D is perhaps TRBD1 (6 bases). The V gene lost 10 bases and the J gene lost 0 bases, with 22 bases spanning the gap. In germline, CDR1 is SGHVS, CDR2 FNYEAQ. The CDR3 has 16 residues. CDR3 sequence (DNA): TGTGCCACTTCTAGGGTTAGCAGGGGTAGCTCCTACGAGCAGTACTTC. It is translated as CATSRVSRGSSYEQYF.

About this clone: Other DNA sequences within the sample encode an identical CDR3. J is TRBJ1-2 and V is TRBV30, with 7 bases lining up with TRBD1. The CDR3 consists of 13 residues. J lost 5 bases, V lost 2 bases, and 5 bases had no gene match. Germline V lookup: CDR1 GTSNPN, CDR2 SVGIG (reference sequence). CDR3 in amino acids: CAWSRDRPYGYTF. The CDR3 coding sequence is TGTGCCTGGAGTCGGGACAGACCTTATGGCTACACCTTC.

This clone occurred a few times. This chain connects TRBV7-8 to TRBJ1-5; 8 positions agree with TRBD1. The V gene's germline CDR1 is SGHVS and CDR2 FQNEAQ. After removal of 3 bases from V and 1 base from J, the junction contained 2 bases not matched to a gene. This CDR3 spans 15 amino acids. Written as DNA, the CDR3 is TGTGCCAGCAGCTTGGACAGGGTCAGCAATCAGCCCCAGCATTTT. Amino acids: CASSLDRVSNQPQHF.

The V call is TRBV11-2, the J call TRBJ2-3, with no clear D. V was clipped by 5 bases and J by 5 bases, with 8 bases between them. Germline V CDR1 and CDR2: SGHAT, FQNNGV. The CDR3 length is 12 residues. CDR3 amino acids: CASSHSQDTQYF. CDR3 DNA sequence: TGTGCCAGCAGCCACAGCCAAGATACGCAGTATTTT.

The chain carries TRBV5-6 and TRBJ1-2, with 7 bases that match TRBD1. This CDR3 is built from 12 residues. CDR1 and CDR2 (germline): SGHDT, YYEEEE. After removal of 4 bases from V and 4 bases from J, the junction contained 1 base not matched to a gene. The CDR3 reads CASSPGGYGYTF. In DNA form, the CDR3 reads TGTGCCAGCAGCCCAGGGGGCTATGGCTACACCTTC.

In DNA, the CDR3 is TGCAGCGTTGAAGGACTAGCGGGATCCGGGGAGCTGTTTTTT. Its protein is CSVEGLAGSGELFF. The genes are TRBV29-1 and TRBJ2-2, with 11 nucleotides matching TRBD2. V gave up 1 base and J gave up 6 bases; unmatched junction bases: 1. The V gene's germline CDR1 is SQVTM and CDR2 ANQGSEA. The CDR3 is 14 residues long.

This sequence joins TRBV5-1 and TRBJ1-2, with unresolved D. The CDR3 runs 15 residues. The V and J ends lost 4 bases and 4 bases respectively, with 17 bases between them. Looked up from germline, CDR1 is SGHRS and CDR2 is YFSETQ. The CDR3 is CASSLPNPTRYGYTF. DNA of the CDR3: TGCGCCAGCAGCCTACCGAATCCGACACGCTATGGCTACACCTTC.

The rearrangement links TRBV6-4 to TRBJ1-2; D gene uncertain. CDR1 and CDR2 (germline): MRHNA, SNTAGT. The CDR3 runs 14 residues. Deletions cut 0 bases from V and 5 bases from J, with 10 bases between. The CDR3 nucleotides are TGTGCCAGCAGTGACTCGCCGGCGGGGTATGGCTACACCTTC. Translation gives CASSDSPAGYGYTF.

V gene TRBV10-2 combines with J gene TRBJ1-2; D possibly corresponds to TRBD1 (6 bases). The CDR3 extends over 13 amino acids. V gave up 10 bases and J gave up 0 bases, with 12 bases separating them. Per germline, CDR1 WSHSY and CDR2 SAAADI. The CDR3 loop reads CATADSSNYGYTF. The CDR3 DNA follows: TGCGCCACCGCGGACAGCTCTAACTATGGCTACACCTTC.